Below are 18 T cell receptor beta chains sequenced from a single sample in a study of identical twins. TCRdb itself ran the 5' RACE reads through MiXCR, one entry per CDR3 protein. The sample has around 250,000 distinct CDR3 sequences, about 13% seen once. This sample was also put to use in a study of yellow fever vaccine responses in identical twins.

Sequenced: memory (CD45RO+) T cells sorted from blood. All receptors come from a woman aged 18-29 years in good health.

The V and J genes are TRBV6-1 and TRBJ2-7; 8 bases align to TRBD1. CDR1 and CDR2 (germline): MNHNS, SASEGT. The CDR3 contains 15 residues. V was pared by 6 bases and J by 2 bases, with 9 bases of the junction left unmatched. CDR3: CASSKGQDTTYEQYF. CDR3 coding DNA: TGTGCCAGCAGCAAGGGACAGGATACCACCTACGAGCAGTACTTC.

This clonotype was observed a few times. This chain uses TRBV20-1 with TRBJ2-5; D remains unclear. With 0 bases removed from V and 1 base from J, the gap between germline ends came to 12 bases. Germline V lookup: CDR1 DFQATT, CDR2 SNEGSKA (reference sequence). There are 15 residues in the CDR3. The CDR3 sequence: CSARDARRAQETQYF. CDR3 coding DNA: TGCAGTGCTAGAGATGCGCGCAGAGCCCAAGAGACCCAGTACTTC.

The chain recombines TRBV6-5 with TRBJ2-3; 10 nucleotides match TRBD2. Germline V gives CDR1 MNHEY, CDR2 SVGAGI. V trimming: 4 bases; J trimming: 2 bases; junction bases outside the gene matches: 3. The CDR3 is made up of 15 amino acids. DNA of the CDR3: TGTGCCAGCAGTTTAGCGGGGGGATACACAGATACGCAGTATTTT. Protein: CASSLAGGYTDTQYF.

The chain is built from TRBV5-8 and TRBJ2-1; either TRBD1 or TRBD2 may supply D (6 bases each). Trimming cost V 3 bases and J 10 bases, with 14 bases left between them. Germline V lookup: CDR1 SGHTS, CDR2 YDEGEE. The CDR3 contains 13 residues. CDR3 protein: CASSYWGADEQFF. In DNA form, the CDR3 reads TGTGCCAGCAGCTACTGGGGGGCGGACGAGCAGTTCTTC.

V is TRBV7-6 and J is TRBJ2-5; 11 bases align to TRBD2. This CDR3 spans 16 amino acids. The V gene end was trimmed by 5 bases and the J gene end by 2 bases; junction bases not matched to a gene: 7. In germline, CDR1 is SGHVS, CDR2 FNYEAQ. The chain's CDR3 is CASSLRTSGPQETQYF. The CDR3 DNA is TGTGCCAGCAGCCTAAGGACTAGCGGGCCTCAAGAGACCCAGTACTTC.

This clonotype was seen a handful of times. The conserved phenylalanine or tryptophan normally closing the CDR3 is absent here, so this likely arose from a read error. V is TRBV29-1 and J is TRBJ2-3; the match to TRBD2 covers 9 bases. Trimming took 6 bases from V and 6 from J; bases not matched to a gene: 10. The CDR3 consists of 14 residues. Germline V gene sequence: CDR1 SQVTM, CDR2 ANQGSEA. CDR3 nucleotides: TGCAGCGTCACGACTAGCGGAAACCTGGATACGCAGTATGTT. Translated: CSVTTSGNLDTQYV.

This chain links TRBV24-1 with TRBJ2-5; D possibly corresponds to TRBD2 (5 bases). There are 14 residues in the CDR3. Germline CDR1 KGHDR, CDR2 SFDVKD. The germline V and J ends were trimmed by 8 bases and 4 bases, with 16 bases remaining between them. In DNA, the CDR3 is TGTGCCACCAATGACTATGACACCCCAGAGACCCAGTACTTC. As protein: CATNDYDTPETQYF.

CDR3 amino acids: CSAWTAEQYF. DNA of the CDR3: TGCAGTGCGTGGACGGCCGAGCAGTACTTC. This chain joins TRBV20-1 and TRBJ2-7; D is ambiguous. The CDR3 runs to 10 residues. V was clipped by 6 bases and J by 6 bases, with 9 bases between them. CDR1 is DFQATT and CDR2 is SNEGSKA in the germline V gene (reference sequence).

V usage is TRBV18 and J usage is TRBJ2-1, with 13 positions matching TRBD2. Trimming at V came to 4 bases and at J to 8 bases, leaving 5 bases not matched to a gene. CDR1 and CDR2 from the germline V gene are KGHSH and LQKENI. CDR3 size: 15 residues. This chain's CDR3 is CASSHPGLAGDEQFF. DNA of the CDR3: TGTGCCAGCTCACACCCCGGACTAGCGGGAGATGAGCAGTTCTTC.

The chain has TRBV20-1 and TRBJ1-1; D uncertain. Trimming left V 0 bases short and J 0 bases short, with 11 bases between. The length of the CDR3 is 15 residues. Germline lookup yields CDR1 DFQATT and CDR2 SNEGSKA (reference sequence). The CDR3 is CSARDPGRMNTEAFF. CDR3 nucleotides: TGCAGTGCTAGAGACCCCGGGCGCATGAACACTGAAGCTTTCTTT.

The chain carries TRBV12-3 or TRBV12-4 and TRBJ2-1, with TRBD2 identical over 10 bases. The CDR3 length is 15 residues. J lost 9 bases, V lost 2 bases, and 7 bases had no gene match. The CDR3 DNA follows: TGTGCCAGCAGTTTAATACTAGCGGGAAACCGTGAGCAGTTCTTC. Translated, it gives CASSLILAGNREQFF.

This clonotype has only a few counts. The chain recombines TRBV15 with TRBJ2-2; unclear D gene. The CDR3 is 18 residues long. From germline, CDR1 is LNHNV and CDR2 YYDKDF (reference sequence). Deletions cut 1 base from V and 0 bases from J, with 15 bases between. CDR3: CATSRGQGIGTNTGELFF. CDR3 in DNA: TGTGCCACCAGCAGAGGGCAAGGAATTGGAACGAACACCGGGGAGCTGTTTTTT.

This clonotype was detected ten times or more. The chain uses TRBV6-5 and TRBJ1-3; possible D gene TRBD1, 5 bases. The V and J ends lost 2 bases and 7 bases respectively, with 15 bases between them. This CDR3 region has 15 residues. CDR1 and CDR2 from the germline V gene are MNHEY and SVGAGI. CDR3 coding DNA: TGTGCCAGCAGTTACCAAGGGCCAGGGCGTAACACCATATATTTT. This translates into CASSYQGPGRNTIYF.

This clonotype was counted only a few times. The chain uses TRBV11-3 and TRBJ2-1; D is perhaps TRBD1 or TRBD2 (5 bases each). The CDR3 runs to 12 residues. The V end was cut by 8 bases, the J end by 8 bases, with 13 bases between. CDR1 and CDR2 (germline): SGHNT, YENEEA. This CDR3 is CASGDQGHEQFF. CDR3 coding DNA: TGTGCCAGCGGGGACCAGGGTCATGAGCAGTTCTTC.

The rearrangement joins TRBV14 to TRBJ2-7, with D possibly being TRBD1 (6 bases). The germline gives CDR1 SGHDN, CDR2 FVKESK. The CDR3 extends over 15 amino acids. Deletions cut 2 bases from V and 3 bases from J, with 14 bases between. Here the CDR3 DNA reads TGTGCCAGCAGCCAAACAGGGAGCCCATACTACGAGCAGTACTTC. This encodes CASSQTGSPYYEQYF.

The V gene is TRBV27, the J gene TRBJ2-7, with a possible D match to TRBD1 (6 bases). The V end was cut by 8 bases, the J end by 3 bases, with 14 bases between. Germline assignment: CDR1 MNHEY and CDR2 SMNVEV (reference sequence). The CDR3 runs to 13 residues. The CDR3 spells CASQGTPSYEQYF. The CDR3 DNA reads as TGTGCCAGCCAGGGGACCCCCAGCTACGAGCAGTACTTC.

This clonotype was recorded a few times. V and J are TRBV29-1 and TRBJ1-4; 11 nucleotides agree with TRBD1. V was pared by 4 bases and J by 8 bases, with 6 bases of the junction left unmatched. Germline-derived CDR1 and CDR2 are SQVTM and ANQGSEA. There are 14 residues in the CDR3. In DNA, the CDR3 is TGCAGCGTTGGGATCGGGACAGGGGGGGAAAAACTGTTTTTT. This gives the protein CSVGIGTGGEKLFF.

This clonotype was seen a few times. The chain recombines TRBV5-8 with TRBJ2-1; 12 nucleotides agree with TRBD2. The CDR3 is made up of 17 amino acids. With 0 bases clipped from V and 4 bases from J, the junction kept 5 bases outside the gene matches. Per germline, CDR1 SGHTS and CDR2 YDEGEE. The CDR3 coding sequence is TGTGCCAGCAGCTTGGAACTAGCGGGGGGCCAATACAATGAGCAGTTCTTC. Its protein is CASSLELAGGQYNEQFF.